These T cell receptor beta chains were read from a single sample in a study of blood T cell repertoires in COVID-19. Method: immunoSEQ multiplex PCR; TCRdb's copy keeps in-frame clones and lacks some. The sample lists 45,000 to 55,000 clones; roughly 79% were seen once. Material for sequencing was peripheral blood. Every receptor here comes from a human donor with active or convalescent COVID-19. The donor label of this sample is uncertain. Each CDR3 is given without its conserved first and last residue. A D gene is named only where the DNA matches it firmly. Size tells how often a clone was seen (once, few, many) or the class of an expanded clone, and some rows leave it out.

V gene: TRBV9
clone size: -
D gene: TRBD1
CDR3 protein: ASGTAGGSPLH

V gene: TRBV7-8
clone size: -
D gene: TRBD2
CDR3 protein: ASPAALAGGNTGELF

V gene: TRBV10-3
clone size: -
D gene: TRBD2
CDR3 protein: AISSDGGTSGIIQETQY

V gene: TRBV28
clone size: -
D gene: TRBD2
CDR3 protein: ASSLGTSGILDEQY

V gene: TRBV30
clone size: -
D gene: TRBD1
CDR3 protein: AWSVPGQTYNSPLH

V gene: TRBV19
clone size: few
D gene: -
CDR3 protein: ASSIRQAASYEQY

V gene: TRBV5-1
clone size: -
D gene: TRBD1
CDR3 protein: ASSLTVRQGNDEQY

V gene: TRBV7-6
clone size: -
D gene: TRBD2
CDR3 protein: ASSFGSGHAYEQY

V gene: TRBV7-9
clone size: once
D gene: -
CDR3 protein: ASSVQGAEAF

V gene: TRBV27
clone size: -
D gene: TRBD2
CDR3 protein: ASSSPGLAGGNTGELF

V gene: TRBV12-5
clone size: -
D gene: -
CDR3 protein: ASGLVYAYEQY

V gene: TRBV7-2
clone size: -
D gene: TRBD2
CDR3 protein: ASSLPVGTSGYEQY

V gene: TRBV4-2
clone size: -
D gene: -
CDR3 protein: ASSLLGTEAF

V gene: TRBV30
clone size: -
D gene: -
CDR3 protein: AWSAYLIRDTEAF

V gene: TRBV18
clone size: -
D gene: -
CDR3 protein: ASSPRNRSLNQPQH

V gene: TRBV19
clone size: -
D gene: -
CDR3 protein: ASSMSRVGNQPQH

V gene: TRBV10-3
clone size: once
D gene: TRBD2
CDR3 protein: AISESMSGRAGELF

V gene: TRBV6-6
clone size: -
D gene: -
CDR3 protein: ASSYSKGAGANVLT

V gene: TRBV18
clone size: once
D gene: -
CDR3 protein: ASSPLGGTNSPLH

V gene: TRBV6-5
clone size: -
D gene: TRBD2
CDR3 protein: ASSYRGEGLRNEQF

V gene: TRBV7-3
clone size: few
D gene: -
CDR3 protein: ASSPTQGYTDTQY

V gene: TRBV6-2/TRBV6-3
clone size: few
D gene: -
CDR3 protein: ASSIRNQPQH

V gene: TRBV15
clone size: -
D gene: TRBD1
CDR3 protein: ATSEGQGFYEQY

V gene: TRBV5-1
clone size: -
D gene: TRBD1
CDR3 protein: ASSLGWTGDSPLH

V gene: TRBV14
clone size: -
D gene: TRBD2
CDR3 protein: ASSQDWRESSDTQY

V gene: TRBV11-2
clone size: -
D gene: -
CDR3 protein: ASSQGQGADTQY

V gene: TRBV2
clone size: -
D gene: -
CDR3 protein: ASSGGGSGTGELF

V gene: TRBV3-1/TRBV3-2
clone size: -
D gene: TRBD1
CDR3 protein: ASSQSGTDSS

V gene: TRBV29-1
clone size: -
D gene: TRBD1
CDR3 protein: SAGQGGDQPQH

V gene: TRBV7-3
clone size: -
D gene: -
CDR3 protein: ASSPQGRDTQY

V gene: TRBV20-1
clone size: few
D gene: TRBD1
CDR3 protein: SASDAGGGEAF

V gene: TRBV19
clone size: -
D gene: -
CDR3 protein: ASSEAGNQPQH

V gene: TRBV7-8
clone size: -
D gene: -
CDR3 protein: ASSFGIEGVQF

V gene: TRBV5-1
clone size: -
D gene: -
CDR3 protein: ASSLAGRGPSETQY

V gene: TRBV28
clone size: -
D gene: -
CDR3 protein: ASSEEYQPQH

V gene: TRBV7-3
clone size: -
D gene: TRBD1
CDR3 protein: ASSEQGREQF

V gene: TRBV29-1
clone size: -
D gene: TRBD1
CDR3 protein: SHHRGNEQF

V gene: TRBV5-1
clone size: -
D gene: -
CDR3 protein: ASRIGGGEQY

V gene: TRBV28
clone size: -
D gene: -
CDR3 protein: ASRRTTNEKLF

V gene: TRBV19
clone size: -
D gene: TRBD1
CDR3 protein: ASRLQGGGKEKLF

V gene: TRBV11-2
clone size: -
D gene: -
CDR3 protein: ASSFGSNTEAF

V gene: TRBV24-1
clone size: -
D gene: -
CDR3 protein: ATSEPTGTEAF

V gene: TRBV6-5
clone size: -
D gene: TRBD1
CDR3 protein: ASSFLGTGWKDGYT

V gene: TRBV5-6
clone size: -
D gene: -
CDR3 protein: ASTRDGGRNYGYT

V gene: TRBV24-1
clone size: -
D gene: -
CDR3 protein: ATSDGQSMNTEAF

V gene: TRBV28
clone size: few
D gene: -
CDR3 protein: ASSLLTGLRVDNEQF

V gene: TRBV4-1
clone size: -
D gene: -
CDR3 protein: ASSQAAGTQY

V gene: TRBV12-5
clone size: -
D gene: TRBD1
CDR3 protein: ASGLGQGVGNEQF

V gene: TRBV7-6
clone size: -
D gene: -
CDR3 protein: ASSSKETQY

V gene: TRBV27
clone size: -
D gene: TRBD1
CDR3 protein: ASSLGSTGGYNQPQH

V gene: TRBV19
clone size: few
D gene: -
CDR3 protein: ASQWDDRSNEKLF

V gene: TRBV28
clone size: -
D gene: -
CDR3 protein: ASSPISGTSSYNEQF

V gene: TRBV7-9
clone size: -
D gene: -
CDR3 protein: ASSSNNQGYGYT